This passage covers 28 T cell receptor beta chains from one sample sequenced in a study of cytomegalovirus exposure and HLA in healthy donors. The primer mix had 60 Vbeta and 13 Jbeta primers. Profiling relied on immunoSEQ multiplex PCR, and the TCRdb table lists in-frame clones only, not all of them. The sample holds about 170,000 clones; around 80% are singletons and the top ten take 4.5%. The sequenced sample was PBMCs. The source of these receptors is a woman aged 45-60 years in good health and CMV-seropositive.

As concerns this clone: Other DNA variants within this sample encode the same CDR3. The chain has TRBV7-3 and TRBJ2-3, with 10 bases aligning to TRBD2. V gave up 5 bases and J gave up 0 bases; unmatched junction bases: 2. Germline V CDR1 and CDR2: SGHTA, FQGTGA. CDR3 length: 15 amino acids. The CDR3 bases are TGTGCCAGCAGCCAGACTAGCGGGAGCACAGATACGCAGTATTTT. Translated, it gives CASSQTSGSTDTQYF. Based on the CDR3 plus reference TRBV7-3 and TRBJ2-3, the full variable domain is GAGVSQTPSNKVTEKGKYVELRCDPISGHTALYWYRQSLGQGPEFLIYFQGTGAADDSGLPNDRFFAVRPEGSVSTLKIQRTERGDSAVYLCASSQTSGSTDTQYFGPGTRLTVL.

The chain links TRBV5-4 to TRBJ1-3; the D is unclear. Deletions cut 4 bases from V and 7 bases from J, with 12 bases between. In germline, CDR1 is SGHNT, CDR2 YYREEE (reference sequence). CDR3 length: 13 residues. CDR3 residues: CASSATGWNTIYF. For the CDR3, the DNA is TGTGCCAGCAGCGCTACCGGGTGGAACACCATATATTTT.

The chain couples TRBV2 to TRBJ2-3, with D uncertain. The CDR3 sequence is 14 residues long. The germline CDR1 and CDR2 sequences are SNHLY and FYNNEI. V was shortened by 2 bases and J by 6 bases, with 12 bases between the two germline ends. CDR3 DNA: TGTGCCAGCAGTGAATCTGGAGTCCTGGATACGCAGTATTTT. Translated, it gives CASSESGVLDTQYF.

CDR3: CASSLVTGGYSPLHF. The DNA for the CDR3 is TGTGCCAGCAGCTTAGTGACAGGGGGCTATTCACCCCTCCACTTT. The chain employs TRBV7-2 and TRBJ1-6; 10 bases are a match to TRBD1. The germline CDR1 and CDR2 sequences are SGHTA and FQGNSA. The trim removed 1 base at V and 8 bases at J, leaving 2 bases unmatched. The CDR3 sequence is 15 residues long.

As for this clone: The junction does not match germline at one end; this may be a read error. This chain uses TRBV7-3 with TRBJ2-3; 8 positions match TRBD2. CDR3 size: 16 residues. Germline V CDR1 and CDR2: SGHTA, FQGTGA. Here the CDR3 DNA reads TGTGCCAGCAGCGTAACTAGCGGCCCTAGCACAGATACGCAGTATTTT. Translation gives CASSVTSGPSTDTQYF.

This clone has just one count. This rearrangement joins TRBV5-4 to TRBJ2-3; TRBD2 matches at 9 bases. Germline V gene lookup returns CDR1 SGHNT and CDR2 YYREEE (reference sequence). The trim removed 2 bases at V and 7 bases at J, leaving 8 bases unmatched. The CDR3 runs to 15 residues. The CDR3 region is CASSFASGVRNTQYF. The CDR3 DNA follows: TGTGCCAGCAGCTTTGCTAGCGGGGTGCGGAATACGCAGTATTTT.

The rearrangement uses TRBV18 and TRBJ2-2; TRBD2 agrees at 8 bases. The length of the CDR3 is 15 residues. Trimming took 2 bases from V and 6 from J; bases not matched to a gene: 5. Germline V CDR1 and CDR2: KGHSH, LQKENI. The CDR3 protein is CASSPDTGGAGELFF. In DNA, the CDR3 is TGTGCCAGCTCACCAGATACGGGAGGGGCCGGGGAGCTGTTTTTT.

This sequence joins TRBV4-1 and TRBJ1-3, with 8 bases lining up with TRBD1. The CDR3 extends over 14 amino acids. Germline V CDR1 and CDR2: MGHRA, YSYEKL. Losses at the gene ends were 4 bases for V and 4 bases for J; bases not matched to a gene: 3. The CDR3 loop is CASSPGTGGNTIYF. The CDR3 DNA is TGCGCCAGCAGCCCAGGGACAGGCGGAAACACCATATATTTT.

The rearrangement joins TRBV5-6 to TRBJ2-7; D possibly corresponds to TRBD1 (5 bases). The germline V gene encodes CDR1 SGHDT and CDR2 YYEEEE. The V and J ends lost 3 bases and 9 bases respectively, with 22 bases between them. This CDR3 spans 15 amino acids. For the CDR3, the DNA is TGTGCCAGCAGCTCCAGGACATTCTATCACCCGGCGCAGTACTTC. This codes for CASSSRTFYHPAQYF.

The CDR3 spells CASSLVGTGSPTDTQYF. The CDR3 bases are TGTGCCAGCAGCTTAGTAGGGACAGGGAGTCCCACAGATACGCAGTATTTT. This chain connects TRBV7-2 to TRBJ2-3; 9 bases line up with TRBD1. Per the germline V gene, CDR1 is SGHTA and CDR2 is FQGNSA. Trimming cost V 1 base and J 2 bases; bases outside gene matches: 7. This CDR3 has 17 residues. Together with reference TRBV7-2 and TRBJ2-3, the CDR3 gives the full variable domain: GAGVSQSPSNKVTEKGKDVELRCDPISGHTALYWYRQSLGQGLEFLIYFQGNSAPDKSGLPSDRFSAERTGGSVSTLTIQRTQQEDSAVYLCASSLVGTGSPTDTQYFGPGTRLTVL.

The genes are TRBV5-1 and TRBJ2-7; 7 bases line up with TRBD2. Germline lookup yields CDR1 SGHRS and CDR2 YFSETQ. Trimming at V came to 0 bases and at J to 4 bases, leaving 13 bases not matched to a gene. This CDR3 is built from 17 residues. The DNA for the CDR3 is TGCGCCAGCAGCTTGGGGGTAGGGGCTAGCGGAACTTACGAGCAGTACTTC. It is translated as CASSLGVGASGTYEQYF.

The J gene is TRBJ2-7, the V gene TRBV28, with 7 bases fitting TRBD1. Germline trimming cut 7 bases from V and 2 bases from J; bases unmatched to any gene: 5. The length of the CDR3 is 13 residues. CDR1 is MDHEN, CDR2 SYDVKM, per germline. The CDR3 spells CASNPDRAYEQYF. Written as DNA, the CDR3 is TGTGCCAGCAACCCAGACAGGGCCTACGAGCAGTACTTC. Complete variable domain (other parts from reference TRBV28 and TRBJ2-7): DVKVTQSSRYLVKRTGEKVFLECVQDMDHENMFWYRQDPGLGLRLIYFSYDVKMKEKGDIPEGYSVSREKKERFSLILESASTNQTSMYLCASNPDRAYEQYFGPGTRLTVT.

This clone was counted only a few times. The chain has TRBV7-9 and TRBJ2-2, with unresolved D. V lost 5 bases and J 3 bases, leaving 19 bases between the germline ends. CDR1 and CDR2 from the germline V gene are SEHNR and FQNEAQ (reference sequence). The CDR3 contains 17 residues. The CDR3 here is CASSALDAAPYTGELFF. The CDR3 region has the DNA TGTGCCAGCAGCGCCCTCGACGCGGCACCCTACACCGGGGAGCTGTTTTTT.

The rearrangement joins TRBV4-1 to TRBJ1-2; D not resolved. Germline loops: CDR1 MGHRA, CDR2 YSYEKL. This CDR3 is built from 13 residues. Between the trimmed V and J ends, which lost 4 bases and 5 bases, there was a span of 11 bases. CDR3 in amino acids: CASSLPGSYGYTF. The CDR3 DNA reads TGCGCCAGCAGCCTACCGGGGAGTTATGGCTACACCTTC.

In its sample, this clone was seen a few times. The chain joins TRBV7-2 to TRBJ2-7; 7 bases match TRBD2. J lost 11 bases, V lost 1 base, and 8 bases had no gene match. CDR3 length: 13 amino acids. Germline assignment: CDR1 SGHTA and CDR2 FQGNSA. The CDR3 here is CASSLGASAGEYF. CDR3 nucleotides: TGTGCCAGCAGCTTAGGGGCTAGCGCGGGGGAGTACTTC.

The rearrangement joins TRBV19 to TRBJ1-2, with 11 bases identical to TRBD1. This CDR3 is built from 15 residues. Trimming at V came to 5 bases and at J to 3 bases, leaving 5 bases not matched to a gene. Looked up from germline, CDR1 is LNHDA and CDR2 is SQIVND (reference sequence). CDR3 DNA: TGTGCCAGTAGTGCCCAGGGACAGGGGGACTATGGCTACACCTTC. Its protein product is CASSAQGQGDYGYTF.

The chain has TRBV5-8 and TRBJ2-1, with D tentatively TRBD2 (6 bases). The V end lost 4 bases, the J end lost 1 base, and 12 bases lay between the germline ends. The germline V gene encodes CDR1 SGHTS and CDR2 YDEGEE. This CDR3 comprises 15 residues. The CDR3 DNA is TGTGCCAGCAGCCCCCTCGGGGGTTCCTACAATGAGCAGTTCTTC. The encoded protein is CASSPLGGSYNEQFF.

This clone was found once. V usage is TRBV7-9 and J usage is TRBJ2-1; D gene unclear. With 5 bases removed from V and 7 bases from J, the gap between germline ends came to 6 bases. The CDR3 runs to 11 residues. Germline CDR1 and CDR2: SEHNR and FQNEAQ (reference sequence). CDR3 in DNA: TGTGCCAGCAGCCCCCAGAATGAGCAGTTCTTC. This gives the protein CASSPQNEQFF.

The V call is TRBV27, the J call TRBJ2-7; TRBD2 matches at 7 bases. V trimming: 6 bases; J trimming: 3 bases; junction bases outside the gene matches: 8. The CDR3 totals 14 residues. Germline V gene data show CDR1 as MNHEY and CDR2 as SMNVEV (reference sequence). CDR3 residues: CASRKTSERYEQYF. CDR3 in DNA: TGTGCCAGCAGAAAAACTAGCGAGCGCTACGAGCAGTACTTC.

The chain joins TRBV28 to TRBJ2-1, with TRBD2 matching over 12 bases. The CDR3 is 16 residues long. Germline values: CDR1 MDHEN, CDR2 SYDVKM. V dropped 3 bases and J dropped 8; count of bases not matched to a gene: 8. The CDR3 spells CASSFRLAGESDEQFF. CDR3 nucleotides: TGTGCCAGCAGTTTTAGACTAGCGGGAGAAAGCGATGAGCAGTTCTTC.

This rearrangement joins TRBV7-9 to TRBJ1-1; tentatively, D is TRBD1 (5 bases). Germline V CDR1 and CDR2: SEHNR, FQNEAQ (reference sequence). V shed 5 bases and J shed 4 bases, with 11 bases lying between them. The CDR3 loop spans 13 amino acids. DNA of the CDR3: TGTGCCAGCAGCCCGACGACAGTCACTGAAGCTTTCTTT. Its translation is CASSPTTVTEAFF. Based on the CDR3 plus reference TRBV7-9 and TRBJ1-1, the full variable domain is DTGVSQNPRHKITKRGQNVTFRCDPISEHNRLYWYRQTLGQGPEFLTYFQNEAQLEKSRLLSDRFSAERPKGSFSTLEIQRTEQGDSAMYLCASSPTTVTEAFFGQGTRLTVV.

This clone has a handful of counts. The chain has TRBV5-1 and TRBJ2-2; unclear D gene. The germline V gene has CDR1 SGHRS and CDR2 YFSETQ. The CDR3 runs 15 residues. The V gene lost 4 bases and the J gene lost 4 bases, with 14 bases spanning the gap. DNA for the CDR3: TGCGCCAGCAGCCCCCGGATAGAGGCCACCGGGGAGCTGTTTTTT. This codes for CASSPRIEATGELFF.

The chain links TRBV6-5 to TRBJ1-5; D unresolved. The CDR3 is made up of 13 amino acids. The germline gives CDR1 MNHEY, CDR2 SVGAGI. The ends were cut back, 0 bases at V and 6 bases at J, with 6 bases in the middle. CDR3 loop: CASSYSVSQPQHF. In nucleotides, the CDR3 is TGTGCCAGCAGTTACTCTGTTAGTCAGCCCCAGCATTTT.

The rearrangement links TRBV7-2 to TRBJ2-7; the match to TRBD2 covers 8 bases. The CDR3 is 15 residues long. V shed 1 base, J shed 3 bases, and the junction held 5 bases outside the gene matches. Per germline, CDR1 SGHTA and CDR2 FQGNSA. The CDR3 reads CASSLGFGGVYEQYF. The CDR3 DNA sequence: TGTGCCAGCAGCTTAGGTTTCGGGGGGGTCTACGAGCAGTACTTC.

This chain joins TRBV7-6 and TRBJ1-6, with 8 bases aligning to TRBD1. V dropped 1 base and J dropped 16; count of bases not matched to a gene: 6. Germline V gives CDR1 SGHVS, CDR2 FNYEAQ. This CDR3 is 13 amino acids long. CDR3 sequence reads: CASSLGQGAVLHF. The CDR3 region has the DNA TGTGCCAGCAGCTTAGGTCAGGGGGCCGTTCTCCACTTT.

The V call is TRBV19, the J call TRBJ2-3; the match to TRBD2 covers 14 bases. Looked up from germline, CDR1 is LNHDA and CDR2 is SQIVND (reference sequence). V shed 5 bases and J 1 base; nucleotides not matched to a gene: 8. The CDR3 covers 18 residues. CDR3: CASSPTATSGGGTDTQYF. Here the CDR3 DNA reads TGTGCCAGTAGTCCAACTGCGACTAGCGGGGGGGGCACAGATACGCAGTATTTT.

The chain has TRBV19 and TRBJ2-2; 11 bases map to TRBD1. Germline V gene lookup returns CDR1 LNHDA and CDR2 SQIVND (reference sequence). The CDR3 is 15 amino acids. The ends lost 3 bases at V and 5 bases at J; junction bases unmatched: 2. The CDR3 DNA follows: TGTGCCAGTAGTATGGGACAGGGGGTTACCGGGGAGCTGTTTTTT. It yields the protein CASSMGQGVTGELFF.

This clone was seen just once. The chain is built from TRBV18 and TRBJ2-1; TRBD2 matches at 11 bases. Germline V gene data show CDR1 as KGHSH and CDR2 as LQKENI. Trimming took 0 bases from V and 4 from J; bases not matched to a gene: 2. The CDR3 has 16 amino acids. The CDR3 region is CASSPPTSGEYNEQFF. The CDR3 DNA reads as TGTGCCAGCTCACCACCGACTAGCGGGGAATACAATGAGCAGTTCTTC. Combining the CDR3 with reference TRBV18 and TRBJ2-1 gives the whole variable domain NAGVMQNPRHLVRRRGQEARLRCSPMKGHSHVYWYRQLPEEGLKFMVYLQKENIIDESGMPKERFSAEFPKEGPSILRIQQVVRGDSAAYFCASSPPTSGEYNEQFFGPGTRLTVL.